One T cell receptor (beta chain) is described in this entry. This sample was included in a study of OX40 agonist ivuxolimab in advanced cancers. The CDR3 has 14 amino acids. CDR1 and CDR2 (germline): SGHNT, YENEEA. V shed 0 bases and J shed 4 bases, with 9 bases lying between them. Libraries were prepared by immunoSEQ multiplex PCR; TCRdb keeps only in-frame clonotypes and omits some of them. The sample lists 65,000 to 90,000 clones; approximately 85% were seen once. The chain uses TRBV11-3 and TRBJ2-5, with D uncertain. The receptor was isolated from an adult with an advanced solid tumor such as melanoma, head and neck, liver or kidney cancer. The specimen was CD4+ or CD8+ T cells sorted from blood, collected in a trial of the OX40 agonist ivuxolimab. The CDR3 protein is CASSLDGSGETQYF. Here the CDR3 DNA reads TGTGCCAGCAGCTTAGACGGGTCCGGAGAGACCCAGTACTTC.